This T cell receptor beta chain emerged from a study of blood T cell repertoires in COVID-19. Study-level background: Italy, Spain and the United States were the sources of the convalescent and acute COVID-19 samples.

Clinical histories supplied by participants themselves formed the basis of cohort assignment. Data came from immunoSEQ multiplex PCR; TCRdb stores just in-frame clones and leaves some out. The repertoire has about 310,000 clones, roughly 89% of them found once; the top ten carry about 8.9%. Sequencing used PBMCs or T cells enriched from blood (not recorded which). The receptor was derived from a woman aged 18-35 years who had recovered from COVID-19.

CDR3 sequence reads: CASSFSGTGNEKLFF. The DNA for the CDR3 is TGTGCCAGCAGCTTTTCTGGAACCGGGAATGAAAAACTGTTTTTT. The chain employs TRBV7-2 and TRBJ1-4; no reliable D call. CDR1 SGHTA and CDR2 FQGNSA come from the germline V gene. V was cut by 3 bases and J by 5 bases, with 13 bases left in between. The CDR3 is 15 amino acids.